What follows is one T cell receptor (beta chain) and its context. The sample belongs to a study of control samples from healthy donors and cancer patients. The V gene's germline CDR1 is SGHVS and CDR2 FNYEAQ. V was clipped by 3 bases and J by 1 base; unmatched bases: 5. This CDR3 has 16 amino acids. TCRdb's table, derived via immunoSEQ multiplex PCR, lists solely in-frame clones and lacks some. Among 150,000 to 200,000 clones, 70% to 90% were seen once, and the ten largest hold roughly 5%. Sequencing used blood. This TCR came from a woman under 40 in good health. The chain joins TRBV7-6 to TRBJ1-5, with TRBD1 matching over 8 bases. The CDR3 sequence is CASSLGQGASNQPQHF. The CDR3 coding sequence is TGTGCCAGCAGCTTGGGTCAGGGGGCAAGCAATCAGCCCCAGCATTTT.